This T cell receptor beta chain was identified during a study of response to subunit inactivated influenza vaccine. Study-wide results and caveats: Each seasonal influenza vaccination, the authors suggested, recruits few new T cells.

MiXCR, run by TCRdb on the RT-PCR reads, gives a single entry per CDR3 protein. The table has around 200,000 distinct CDR3 sequences, nearly 9.5% seen once. This clonotype has a handful of counts. The antigen is unknown. This CDR3 has 12 amino acids. Germline-derived CDR1 and CDR2 are MNHEY and SVGEGT. Trimming cost V 4 bases and J 10 bases, with 11 bases left between them. The receptor's source is a man aged 50-60 years who received an inactivated influenza vaccine. V is TRBV6-2 or TRBV6-3 and J is TRBJ2-1, with D possibly being TRBD1 (6 bases). The material sequenced was non-naive T cells sorted from PBMCs, taken on the day of vaccination. The CDR3 sequence is CASSFTGIEQFF. CDR3 bases: TGTGCCAGCAGTTTCACAGGGATAGAGCAGTTCTTC.